This T cell receptor (beta chain) was obtained from a study of technical replicates of blood from several donors. From germline, CDR1 is SGHAT and CDR2 FQNNGV. With V trimmed by 1 base and J by 1 base, 7 bases remained unmatched. CDR3 size: 16 residues. TCRdb's table, derived via immunoSEQ multiplex PCR, lists solely in-frame clones and lacks some. The data hold just under 45,000 clones, with 90% to 97% observed a single time. Sequenced: T cells isolated from PBMCs. The TCR was taken from a human donor in good health. The chain links TRBV11-2 to TRBJ2-7; 7 positions match TRBD2. DNA for the CDR3: TGTGCCAGCAGCTTAGTACGAGGGAGGGGATCCTACGAGCAGTACTTC. Translated, it gives CASSLVRGRGSYEQYF.